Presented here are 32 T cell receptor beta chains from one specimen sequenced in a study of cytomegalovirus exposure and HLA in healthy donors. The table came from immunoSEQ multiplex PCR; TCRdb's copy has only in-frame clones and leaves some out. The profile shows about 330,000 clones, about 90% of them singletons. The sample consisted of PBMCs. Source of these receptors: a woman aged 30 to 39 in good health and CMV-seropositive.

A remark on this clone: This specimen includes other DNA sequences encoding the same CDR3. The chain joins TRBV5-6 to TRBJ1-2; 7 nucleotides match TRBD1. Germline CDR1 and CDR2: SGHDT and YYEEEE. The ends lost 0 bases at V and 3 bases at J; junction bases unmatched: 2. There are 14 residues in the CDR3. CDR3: CASSLAGTDYGYTF. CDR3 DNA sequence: TGTGCCAGCAGCTTGGCCGGGACAGACTATGGCTACACCTTC. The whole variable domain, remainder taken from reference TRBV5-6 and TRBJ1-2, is DAGVTQSPTHLIKTRGQQVTLRCSPKSGHDTVSWYQQALGQGPQFIFQYYEEEERQRGNFPDRFSGHQFPNYSSELNVNALLLGDSALYLCASSLAGTDYGYTFGSGTRLTVV.

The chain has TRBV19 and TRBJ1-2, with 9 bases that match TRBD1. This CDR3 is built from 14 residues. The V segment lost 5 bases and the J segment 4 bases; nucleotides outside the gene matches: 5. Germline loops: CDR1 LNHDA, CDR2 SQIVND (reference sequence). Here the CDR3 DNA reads TGTGCCAGTAGTCGTTCGACAGGGGGCTATGGCTACACCTTC. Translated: CASSRSTGGYGYTF. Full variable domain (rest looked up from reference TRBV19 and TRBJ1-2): DGGITQSPKYLFRKEGQNVTLSCEQNLNHDAMYWYRQDPGQGLRLIYYSQIVNDFQKGDIAEGYSVSREKKESFPLTVTSAQKNPTAFYLCASSRSTGGYGYTFGSGTRLTVV.

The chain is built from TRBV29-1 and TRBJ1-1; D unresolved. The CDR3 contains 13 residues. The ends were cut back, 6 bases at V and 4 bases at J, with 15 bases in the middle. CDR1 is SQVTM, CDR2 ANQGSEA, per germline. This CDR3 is CSVVARIGTEAFF. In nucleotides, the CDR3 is TGCAGCGTCGTCGCCAGGATCGGCACTGAAGCTTTCTTT.

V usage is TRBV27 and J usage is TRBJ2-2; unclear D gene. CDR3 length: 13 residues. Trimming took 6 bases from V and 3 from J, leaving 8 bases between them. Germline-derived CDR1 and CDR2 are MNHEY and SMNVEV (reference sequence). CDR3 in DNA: TGTGCCAGCAGGCCGATCGACACCGGGGAGCTGTTTTTT. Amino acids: CASRPIDTGELFF.

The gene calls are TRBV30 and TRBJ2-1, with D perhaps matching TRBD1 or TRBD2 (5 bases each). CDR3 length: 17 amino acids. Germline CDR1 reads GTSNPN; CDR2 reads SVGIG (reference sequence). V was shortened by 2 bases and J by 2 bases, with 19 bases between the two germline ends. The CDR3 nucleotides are TGTGCCTGGAGTCCCTGGCAGGGAGAAGCCCCCTACAATGAGCAGTTCTTC. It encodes CAWSPWQGEAPYNEQFF.

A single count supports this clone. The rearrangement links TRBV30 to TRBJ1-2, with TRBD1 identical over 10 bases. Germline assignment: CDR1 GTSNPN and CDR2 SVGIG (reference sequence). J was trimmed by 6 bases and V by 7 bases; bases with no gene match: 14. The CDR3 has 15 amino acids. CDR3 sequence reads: CASSPTGGFWDGYTF. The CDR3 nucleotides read TGTGCCTCTTCACCGACAGGGGGCTTTTGGGATGGCTACACCTTC. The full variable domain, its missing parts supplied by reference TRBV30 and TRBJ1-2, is SQTIHQWPATLVQPVGSPLSLECTVEGTSNPNLYWYRQAAGRGLQLLFYSVGIGQISSEVPQNLSASRPQDRQFILSSKKLLLSDSGFYLCASSPTGGFWDGYTFGSGTRLTVV.

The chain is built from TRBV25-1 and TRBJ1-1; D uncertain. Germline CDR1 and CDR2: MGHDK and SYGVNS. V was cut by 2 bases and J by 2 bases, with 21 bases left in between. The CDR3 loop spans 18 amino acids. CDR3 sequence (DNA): TGTGCCAGCAGTGAAGGGGTGTTCCAAGGGAACTCCAACACTGAAGCTTTCTTT. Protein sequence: CASSEGVFQGNSNTEAFF.

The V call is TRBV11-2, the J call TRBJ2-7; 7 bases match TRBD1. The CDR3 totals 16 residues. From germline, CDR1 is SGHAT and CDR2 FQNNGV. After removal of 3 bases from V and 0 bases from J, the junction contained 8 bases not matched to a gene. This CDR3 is CASSFARDRSSYEQYF. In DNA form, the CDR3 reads TGTGCCAGCAGCTTCGCCCGGGACAGAAGCTCCTACGAGCAGTACTTC.

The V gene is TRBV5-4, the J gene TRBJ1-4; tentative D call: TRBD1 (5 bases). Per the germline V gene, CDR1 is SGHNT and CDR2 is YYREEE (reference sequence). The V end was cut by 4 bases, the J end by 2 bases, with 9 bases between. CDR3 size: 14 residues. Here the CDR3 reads CASSPGSTNEKLFF. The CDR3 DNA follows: TGTGCCAGCAGCCCAGGGTCGACTAATGAAAAACTGTTTTTT.

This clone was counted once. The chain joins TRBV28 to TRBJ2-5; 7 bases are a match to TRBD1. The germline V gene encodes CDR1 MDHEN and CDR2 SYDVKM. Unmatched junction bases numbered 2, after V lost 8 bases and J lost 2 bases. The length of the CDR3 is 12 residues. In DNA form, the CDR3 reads TGTGCCAGCCGGGGACAGCAAGAGACCCAGTACTTC. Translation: CASRGQQETQYF.

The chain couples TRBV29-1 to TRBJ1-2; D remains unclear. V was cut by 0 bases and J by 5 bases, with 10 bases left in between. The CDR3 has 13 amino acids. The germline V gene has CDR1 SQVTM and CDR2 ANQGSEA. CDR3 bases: TGCAGCGTTGAAGATCATTGGGAATATGGCTACACCTTC. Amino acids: CSVEDHWEYGYTF. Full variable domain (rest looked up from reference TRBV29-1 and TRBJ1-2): SAVISQKPSRDICQRGTSLTIQCQVDSQVTMMFWYRQQPGQSLTLIATANQGSEATYESGFVIDKFPISRPNLTFSTLTVSNMSPEDSSIYLCSVEDHWEYGYTFGSGTRLTVV.

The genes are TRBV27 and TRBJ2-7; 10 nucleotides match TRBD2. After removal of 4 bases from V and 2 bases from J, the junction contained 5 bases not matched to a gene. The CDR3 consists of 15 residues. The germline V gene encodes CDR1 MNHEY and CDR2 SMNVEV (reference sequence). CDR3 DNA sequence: TGTGCCAGCAGTTCCTCAGCGGGAGGGCCCTACGAGCAGTACTTC. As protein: CASSSSAGGPYEQYF.

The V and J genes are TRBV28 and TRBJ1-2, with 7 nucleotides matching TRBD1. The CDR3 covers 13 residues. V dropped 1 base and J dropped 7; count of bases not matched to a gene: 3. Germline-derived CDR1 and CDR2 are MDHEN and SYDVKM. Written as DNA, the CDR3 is TGTGCCAGCAGTTTATTCCGGACAGGTGGCTACACCTTC. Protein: CASSLFRTGGYTF.

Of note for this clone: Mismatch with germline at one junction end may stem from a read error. The CDR3 is CASRLGYTEAFF. DNA for the CDR3: TGCGCCAGCAGATTGGGTTACACTGAAGCTTTCTTT. The chain uses TRBV5-1 and TRBJ1-1; D is undetermined. In germline, CDR1 is SGHRS, CDR2 YFSETQ. This CDR3 contains 12 residues. Filled out from reference TRBV5-1 and TRBJ1-1, the complete variable domain reads KAGVTQTPRYLIKTRGQQVTLSCSPISGHRSVSWYQQTPGQGLQFLFEYFSETQRNKGNFPGRFSGRQFSNSRSEMNVSTLELGDSALYLCASRLGYTEAFFGQGTRLTVV.

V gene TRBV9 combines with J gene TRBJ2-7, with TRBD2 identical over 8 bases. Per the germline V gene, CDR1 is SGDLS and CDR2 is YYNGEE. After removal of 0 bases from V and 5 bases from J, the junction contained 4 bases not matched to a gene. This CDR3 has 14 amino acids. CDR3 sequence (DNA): TGTGCCAGCAGCGTAGCGGGAGGGTCGGACGAGCAGTACTTC. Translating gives CASSVAGGSDEQYF.

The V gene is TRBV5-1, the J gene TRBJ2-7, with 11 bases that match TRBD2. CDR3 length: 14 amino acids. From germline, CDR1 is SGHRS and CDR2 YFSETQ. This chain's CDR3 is CASAGTSGSYEQYF. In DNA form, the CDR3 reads TGCGCTTCGGCAGGGACTAGCGGTTCGTACGAGCAGTACTTC.

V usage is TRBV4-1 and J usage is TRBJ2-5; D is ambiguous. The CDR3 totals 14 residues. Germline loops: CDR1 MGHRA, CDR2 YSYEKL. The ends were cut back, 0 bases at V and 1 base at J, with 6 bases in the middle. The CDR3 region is CASSQDPIQETQYF. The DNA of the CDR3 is TGCGCCAGCAGCCAAGATCCGATCCAAGAGACCCAGTACTTC.

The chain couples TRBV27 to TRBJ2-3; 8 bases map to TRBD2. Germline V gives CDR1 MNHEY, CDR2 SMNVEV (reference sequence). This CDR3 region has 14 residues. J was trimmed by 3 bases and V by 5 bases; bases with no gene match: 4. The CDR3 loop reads CASSPRLATDTQYF. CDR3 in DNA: TGTGCCAGCAGTCCTAGACTAGCGACAGATACGCAGTATTTT.

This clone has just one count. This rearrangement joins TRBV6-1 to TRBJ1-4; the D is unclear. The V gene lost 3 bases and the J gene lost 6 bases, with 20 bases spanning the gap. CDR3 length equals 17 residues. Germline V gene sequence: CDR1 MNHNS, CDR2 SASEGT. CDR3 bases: TGTGCCAGCAGTGACTGGAGGATCACCAACCCGCATGAAAAACTGTTTTTT. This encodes CASSDWRITNPHEKLFF.

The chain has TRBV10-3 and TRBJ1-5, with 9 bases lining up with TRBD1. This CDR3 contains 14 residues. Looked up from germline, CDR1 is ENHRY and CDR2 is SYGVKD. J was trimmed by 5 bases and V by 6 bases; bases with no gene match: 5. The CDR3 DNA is TGTGCCATCAGCTCGGGACAGGGACATCAGCCCCAGCATTTT. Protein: CAISSGQGHQPQHF.

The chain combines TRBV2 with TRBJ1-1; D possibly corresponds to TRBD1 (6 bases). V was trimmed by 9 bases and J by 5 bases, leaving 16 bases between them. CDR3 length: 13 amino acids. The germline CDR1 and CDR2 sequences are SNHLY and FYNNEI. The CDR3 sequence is CARGPRGDTEAFF. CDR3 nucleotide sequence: TGTGCCAGGGGGCCCAGGGGAGATACTGAAGCTTTCTTT.

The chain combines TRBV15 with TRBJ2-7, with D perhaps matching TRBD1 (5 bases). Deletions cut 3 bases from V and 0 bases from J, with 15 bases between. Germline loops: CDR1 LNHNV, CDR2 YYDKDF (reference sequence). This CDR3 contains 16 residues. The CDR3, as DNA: TGTGCCACCAGCAGGGAAGTGATTGGGGCCTCCTACGAGCAGTACTTC. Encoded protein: CATSREVIGASYEQYF.

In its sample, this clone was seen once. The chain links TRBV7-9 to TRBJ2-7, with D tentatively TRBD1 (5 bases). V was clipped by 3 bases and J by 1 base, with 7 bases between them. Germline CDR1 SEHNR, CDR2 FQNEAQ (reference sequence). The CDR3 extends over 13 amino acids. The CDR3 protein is CASSFQGSYEQYF. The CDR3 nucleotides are TGTGCCAGCAGCTTTCAGGGTTCCTACGAGCAGTACTTC.

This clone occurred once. CDR3 sequence: CASSRDPGPNTEAFF. CDR3 nucleotides: TGTGCCAGCTCACGGGACCCCGGGCCGAACACTGAAGCTTTCTTT. The chain joins TRBV18 to TRBJ1-1, with a possible D match to TRBD1 (5 bases). Germline CDR1 reads KGHSH; CDR2 reads LQKENI. Trimming shortened V by 4 bases and J by 1 base, and 13 bases separated the two germline ends. The CDR3 totals 15 residues.

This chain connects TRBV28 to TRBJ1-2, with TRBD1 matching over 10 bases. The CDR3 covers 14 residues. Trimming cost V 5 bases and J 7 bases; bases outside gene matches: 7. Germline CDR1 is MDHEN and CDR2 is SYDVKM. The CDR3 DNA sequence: TGTGCCAGCAGTCCTCGTAGGGACAGGGGTGGCTACACCTTC. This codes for CASSPRRDRGGYTF.

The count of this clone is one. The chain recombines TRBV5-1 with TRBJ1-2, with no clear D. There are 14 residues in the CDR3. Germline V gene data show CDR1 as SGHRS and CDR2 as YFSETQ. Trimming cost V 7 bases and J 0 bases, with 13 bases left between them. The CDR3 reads CASFSTVTNYGYTF. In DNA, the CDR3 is TGCGCCAGCTTTTCGACGGTGACTAACTATGGCTACACCTTC. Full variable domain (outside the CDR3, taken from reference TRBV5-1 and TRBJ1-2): KAGVTQTPRYLIKTRGQQVTLSCSPISGHRSVSWYQQTPGQGLQFLFEYFSETQRNKGNFPGRFSGRQFSNSRSEMNVSTLELGDSALYLCASFSTVTNYGYTFGSGTRLTVV.

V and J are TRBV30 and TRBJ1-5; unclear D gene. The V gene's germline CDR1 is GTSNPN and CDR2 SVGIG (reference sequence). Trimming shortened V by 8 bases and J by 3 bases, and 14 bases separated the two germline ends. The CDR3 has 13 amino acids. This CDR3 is CAAESGHNQPQHF. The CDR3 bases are TGTGCCGCCGAGTCTGGGCACAATCAGCCCCAGCATTTT. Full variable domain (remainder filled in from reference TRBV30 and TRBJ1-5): SQTIHQWPATLVQPVGSPLSLECTVEGTSNPNLYWYRQAAGRGLQLLFYSVGIGQISSEVPQNLSASRPQDRQFILSSKKLLLSDSGFYLCAAESGHNQPQHFGDGTRLSIL.

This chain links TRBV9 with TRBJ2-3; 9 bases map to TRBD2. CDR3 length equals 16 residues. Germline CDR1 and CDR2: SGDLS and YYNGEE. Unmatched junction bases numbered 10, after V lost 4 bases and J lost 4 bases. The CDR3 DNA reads TGTGCCAGCAGCCCGTGGGCAGCGGGGGGTGCAGATACGCAGTATTTT. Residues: CASSPWAAGGADTQYF.

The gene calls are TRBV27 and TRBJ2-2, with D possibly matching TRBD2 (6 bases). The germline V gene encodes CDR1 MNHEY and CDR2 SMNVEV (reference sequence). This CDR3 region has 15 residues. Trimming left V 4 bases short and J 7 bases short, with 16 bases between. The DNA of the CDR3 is TGTGCCAGCAGTTGGAGAACCAGGGAGGACGGGGAGCTGTTTTTT. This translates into CASSWRTREDGELFF.

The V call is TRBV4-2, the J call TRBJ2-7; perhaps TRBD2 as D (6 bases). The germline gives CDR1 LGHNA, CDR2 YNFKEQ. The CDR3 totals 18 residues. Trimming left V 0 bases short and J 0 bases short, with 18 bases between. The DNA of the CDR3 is TGTGCCAGCAGCCAAGAGCGCTTCTCTAGCGCCAGCTCCTACGAGCAGTACTTC. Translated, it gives CASSQERFSSASSYEQYF.

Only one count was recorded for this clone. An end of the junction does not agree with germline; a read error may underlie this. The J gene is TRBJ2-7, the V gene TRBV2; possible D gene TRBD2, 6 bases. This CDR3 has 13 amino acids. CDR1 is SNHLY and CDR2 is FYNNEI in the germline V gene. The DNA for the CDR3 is TGTGCCAGCGGGACTTTCCGCCGGGACCGATCTCCGTTC. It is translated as CASGTFRRDRSPF.

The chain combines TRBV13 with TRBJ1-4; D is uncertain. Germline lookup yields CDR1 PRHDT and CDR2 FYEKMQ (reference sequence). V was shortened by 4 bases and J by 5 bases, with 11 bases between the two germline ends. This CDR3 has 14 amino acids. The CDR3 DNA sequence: TGTGCCAGCAGCTCAAAGACGTTCAATGAAAAACTGTTTTTT. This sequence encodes CASSSKTFNEKLFF.